A selection of T cell receptor beta chains follows, all from one sample in a study of ipilimumab plus nivolumab after autologous stem cell transplantation. Assay: immunoSEQ multiplex PCR; the TCRdb copy retains only in-frame clones and omits some. The sample lists roughly 40,000 clones; about 91% were seen once. The source was PBMCs, collected in a trial of ipilimumab plus nivolumab as post-transplant consolidation. The receptor source for this set is a male donor with multiple myeloma. Both conserved end residues are trimmed from each CDR3. A D gene is named only where the DNA matches it firmly.

TRBV4-1,TRBD2,TRBJ2-3,ASSQDRTSARDTQY
TRBV9,NA,TRBJ1-3,ASSAGGGAGNTIY
TRBV6-1,NA,TRBJ2-5,ASSEIGPGKETQY
TRBV7-9,NA,TRBJ1-1,ASSLVTQNTEAF
TRBV6-6,NA,TRBJ2-2,ASSPRASRYTGELF
TRBV9,TRBD1,TRBJ2-3,ASSPQGASGTDTQY
TRBV5-6,NA,TRBJ1-4,ASSNREPNEKLF
TRBV9,TRBD1,TRBJ2-1,ASSATPGQGGNEQF
TRBV18,NA,TRBJ2-7,ASSRTMGVSEQY
TRBV19,NA,TRBJ2-7,ASSIALSEGSYEQY
TRBV2,NA,TRBJ1-2,ASSADRTYT
TRBV4-3,NA,TRBJ1-5,ASSQDLTGGPNQPQH
TRBV28,NA,TRBJ1-2,ASSLGHGYT
TRBV11-2,NA,TRBJ1-1,ASSSRTGGGNTEAF
TRBV19,NA,TRBJ1-3,ATKDVASSGNTIY
TRBV7-9,NA,TRBJ1-5,ASSLGDVSNQPQH
TRBV30,NA,TRBJ1-1,AWSGQPDTEAF
TRBV21-1,NA,TRBJ2-1,ASSKGQAHGSYNEQF
TRBV15,TRBD2,TRBJ2-1,ATSIERTSPWRQF
TRBV18,NA,TRBJ1-1,ASSKGGMNTEAF
TRBV18,NA,TRBJ1-5,ASSLDRSQPQH
TRBV7-3,NA,TRBJ2-1,ASSLQGGTEQF
TRBV28,NA,TRBJ2-7,ASSGDRYEQY
TRBV7-7,NA,TRBJ1-3,ASSLSTIY
TRBV4-3,TRBD1,TRBJ2-7,ASSQDYHRGEQY
TRBV5-4,NA,TRBJ1-2,ASSTPKQGTMANYGYT
TRBV27,NA,TRBJ2-7,ASSPTLQQVSYEQY
TRBV7-9,TRBD1,TRBJ2-7,ASSWTGHYEQY
TRBV5-4,NA,TRBJ1-2,ASSSGDSNYGYT
TRBV7-9,NA,TRBJ1-1,ASSHNRENTEAF
TRBV7-9,NA,TRBJ1-1,ASSLVRGLRTEAF
TRBV4-1,NA,TRBJ1-1,ASSQEGTSNTEAF
TRBV2,NA,TRBJ1-4,ASSETGEKLF
TRBV28,TRBD1,TRBJ1-4,ASSYRGLFEKLF
TRBV6-6,NA,TRBJ1-3,ASSWTEAGNTIY
TRBV7-9,NA,TRBJ1-1,ASSLDPNTEAF
TRBV9,TRBD1,TRBJ2-3,ASTLGQGLSTDTQY
TRBV7-8,TRBD2,TRBJ2-5,ASSLTSGDRKETQY
TRBV28,TRBD1,TRBJ2-7,ASSAGTGQVQFYEQY
TRBV27,NA,TRBJ1-1,ASTPSGVKNTEAF
TRBV5-4,TRBD2,TRBJ2-3,ASSGQGGSTDTQY
TRBV5-1,NA,TRBJ2-3,ASSLLGGVDTQY
TRBV6-1,NA,TRBJ2-7,ASSSAGTYEQY
TRBV2,NA,TRBJ2-5,ASKGMDSQETQY
TRBV6-1,NA,TRBJ1-5,AIQTALYQPQH
TRBV5-1,TRBD2,TRBJ2-1,ASSLETSGRVEQF
TRBV7-7,TRBD2,TRBJ2-1,ASSFAGENEQF
TRBV18,NA,TRBJ1-2,ASSKGMGDGYT
TRBV9,NA,TRBJ2-7,ASSETGKGEQY
TRBV27,NA,TRBJ1-5,ASRRGGEGNQPQH
TRBV5-3,NA,TRBJ2-1,ARSRQGIEQF
TRBV5-1,TRBD1,TRBJ1-6,ASSLETGVTSPLH
TRBV13,NA,TRBJ2-3,ASSSPEGDTQY
TRBV30,NA,TRBJ1-3,AWSVTNTIY
TRBV5-4,TRBD1,TRBJ1-1,ASSAPQGGSNTEAF